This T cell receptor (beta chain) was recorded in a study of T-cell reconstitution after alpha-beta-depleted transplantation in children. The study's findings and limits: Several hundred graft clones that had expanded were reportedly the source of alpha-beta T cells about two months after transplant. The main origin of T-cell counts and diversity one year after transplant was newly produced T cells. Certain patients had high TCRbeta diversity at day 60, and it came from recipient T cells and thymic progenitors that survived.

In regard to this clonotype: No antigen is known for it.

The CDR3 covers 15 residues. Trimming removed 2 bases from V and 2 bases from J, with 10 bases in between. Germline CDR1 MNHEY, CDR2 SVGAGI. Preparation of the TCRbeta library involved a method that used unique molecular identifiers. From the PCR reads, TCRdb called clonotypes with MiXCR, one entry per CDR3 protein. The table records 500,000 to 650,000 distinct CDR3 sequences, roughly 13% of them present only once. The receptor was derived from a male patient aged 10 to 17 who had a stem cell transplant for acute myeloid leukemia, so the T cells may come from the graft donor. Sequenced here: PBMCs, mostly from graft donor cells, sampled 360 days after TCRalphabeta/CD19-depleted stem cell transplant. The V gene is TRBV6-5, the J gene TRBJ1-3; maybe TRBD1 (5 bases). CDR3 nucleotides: TGTGCCAGCAGTTACGGGGGGATGGCTGGAAACACCATATATTTT. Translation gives CASSYGGMAGNTIYF.